The rows below give T cell receptor beta chains drawn from one sample of a study of blood T cell repertoires in COVID-19. Generated by immunoSEQ multiplex PCR, the TCRdb table keeps only in-frame clones and is missing some. The sample gives some 290,000 clones, roughly 90% of which show up once; about 11% is in the top ten. The source material was peripheral blood. These receptors originate from a woman in her twenties or thirties with COVID-19, enrolled during active disease. CDR3s include the opening cysteine and the closing phenylalanine or tryptophan. The D gene is left open where the match is weak. The size entry is marked missing in some rows and otherwise reads once, few, many or a size class.

V gene	D gene	clone size	J gene	CDR3 protein	CDR3 DNA
TRBV27	TRBD1	once	TRBJ1-4	CASSFLTGGPQGEKLFF	TGTGCCAGCAGTTTTTTAACAGGGGGCCCTCAGGGAGAAAAACTGTTTTTT
TRBV14	TRBD1	few	TRBJ1-4	CATGTGILGHEKLFF	TGTGCAACCGGGACAGGGATTTTGGGGCATGAAAAACTGTTTTTT
TRBV27	TRBD1	-	TRBJ2-7	CASKIKDRAHEQYF	TGTGCCAGCAAAATAAAAGACAGGGCCCACGAGCAGTACTTC
TRBV6-5	-	-	TRBJ2-1	CASTETGGHNEQFF	TGTGCCAGCACAGAAACTGGGGGCCACAATGAGCAGTTCTTC
TRBV7-6	TRBD1	-	TRBJ2-2	CASSLQDRGYTGELFF	TGTGCCAGCAGCTTACAGGACAGGGGATATACCGGGGAGCTGTTTTTT
TRBV19	-	-	TRBJ1-3	CASSLTGPTIYF	TGTGCCAGTAGCCTAACAGGGCCAACCATATATTTT
TRBV30	-	-	TRBJ2-1	CAWSPGTGGYNEQFF	TGTGCCTGGAGCCCCGGGACTGGGGGCTACAATGAGCAGTTCTTC
TRBV5-1	-	-	TRBJ2-2	CASSLAYTGELFF	TGCGCCAGCAGCTTGGCCTACACCGGGGAGCTGTTTTTT
TRBV2	TRBD1	-	TRBJ1-1	CASSPRGEMSEAFF	TGTGCCAGCAGTCCCAGGGGGGAGATGTCTGAAGCTTTCTTT
TRBV7-3	-	-	TRBJ2-7	CASSLSGGSSYEQYF	TGTGCCAGCAGCCTGAGCGGCGGTAGCTCCTACGAGCAGTACTTC
TRBV27	TRBD1	-	TRBJ2-2	CASGQGVGGELFF	TGTGCCAGCGGACAGGGGGTGGGCGGGGAGCTGTTTTTT
TRBV9	TRBD1	-	TRBJ2-5	CASSVDPAGGERETQYF	TGTGCCAGCAGCGTAGATCCGGCAGGGGGCGAGAGGGAGACCCAGTACTTC
TRBV7-3	TRBD2	-	TRBJ2-7	CASSPSGRYEQYF	TGTGCCAGCAGCCCTAGCGGGAGATACGAGCAGTACTTC
TRBV6-6	-	once	TRBJ2-7	CASSYSPRGNSYEQYF	TGTGCCAGCAGTTACTCGCCAAGGGGGAACTCCTACGAGCAGTACTTC
TRBV5-5	-	-	TRBJ1-5	CASSSRAGVRDWDSNQPQHF	TGTGCCAGCAGCTCCCGGGCTGGTGTCCGGGACTGGGATAGCAATCAGCCCCAGCATTTT
TRBV6-5	TRBD2	-	TRBJ2-7	CASRAAGYYEQYF	TGTGCCAGCAGAGCAGCGGGATACTACGAGCAGTACTTC
TRBV24-1	-	-	TRBJ2-3	CATSGTLTDTQYF	TGTGCCACCAGTGGAACTCTCACAGATACGCAGTATTTT
TRBV28	-	-	TRBJ2-2	CASSDYMNTGELFF	TGTGCCAGCAGCGACTATATGAACACCGGGGAGCTGTTTTTT
TRBV28	TRBD1	-	TRBJ1-5	CASSIETGVGNQPQHF	TGTGCCAGCAGTATAGAGACAGGGGTTGGGAATCAGCCCCAGCATTTT
TRBV2	-	-	TRBJ2-1	CASSELRSHYNEQFF	TGTGCCAGCAGTGAGCTTAGGAGCCACTACAATGAGCAGTTCTTC
TRBV5-6	-	-	TRBJ1-5	CASTYRQASNQPQHF	TGTGCCAGCACCTATCGACAGGCTAGCAATCAGCCCCAGCATTTT
TRBV7-2	TRBD2	-	TRBJ2-7	CASSLYWTSPSYEQYF	TGTGCCAGCAGCTTATATTGGACTAGCCCCTCCTACGAGCAGTACTTC
TRBV7-2	TRBD1	-	TRBJ2-7	CASSFGQGIFHEQYF	TGTGCCAGCAGCTTCGGACAGGGAATTTTCCACGAGCAGTACTTC
TRBV6-2/TRBV6-3	-	-	TRBJ2-3	CASSYPGDTQYF	TGTGCCAGCAGTTACCCGGGGGATACGCAGTATTTT
TRBV2	-	-	TRBJ1-2	CASSETMTGRGYTF	TGTGCCAGCAGTGAAACTATGACAGGCCGTGGCTACACCTTC
TRBV6-5	-	-	TRBJ1-6	CASSYIGVSPLHF	TGTGCCAGCAGTTACATCGGGGTTTCACCCCTCCACTTT